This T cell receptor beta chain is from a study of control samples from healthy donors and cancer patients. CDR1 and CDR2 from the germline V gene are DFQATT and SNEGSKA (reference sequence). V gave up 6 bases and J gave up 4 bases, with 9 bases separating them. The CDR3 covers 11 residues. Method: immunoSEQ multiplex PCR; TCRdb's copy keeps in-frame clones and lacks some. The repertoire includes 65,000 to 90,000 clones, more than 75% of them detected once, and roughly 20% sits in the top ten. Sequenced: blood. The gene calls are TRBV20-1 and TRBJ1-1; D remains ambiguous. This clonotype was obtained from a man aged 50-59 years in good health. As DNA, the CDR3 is TGCAGTGCAGTAAGAAGCACTGAAGCTTTCTTT. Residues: CSAVRSTEAFF.